This T cell receptor (beta chain) was sequenced in a study of metastatic and nonmetastatic thyroid tumors. TCRdb used MiXCR to call clones anew from the PCR reads. The sample consists of roughly 33,000 clones, about 18% of them appearing once. Every patient was untreated before thyroid surgery. At least ten counts were recorded for this clone. This receptor was identified in a male donor with papillary thyroid cancer or a benign thyroid nodule (not recorded which). Some clones in this sample may be carry-over from other donors' samples. Sequences were obtained from blood.

CDR3 bases: TGTGCCAGCAGACCACAGGGAGGTTTGGGGACGCAGTATTTT. Translated, it gives CASRPQGGLGTQYF. The genes are TRBV12-3 or TRBV12-4 and TRBJ2-3; D is perhaps TRBD1 or TRBD2 (6 bases each). Trimming took off 6 bases at V and 9 bases at J, with 19 bases between the two ends. This CDR3 spans 14 amino acids.